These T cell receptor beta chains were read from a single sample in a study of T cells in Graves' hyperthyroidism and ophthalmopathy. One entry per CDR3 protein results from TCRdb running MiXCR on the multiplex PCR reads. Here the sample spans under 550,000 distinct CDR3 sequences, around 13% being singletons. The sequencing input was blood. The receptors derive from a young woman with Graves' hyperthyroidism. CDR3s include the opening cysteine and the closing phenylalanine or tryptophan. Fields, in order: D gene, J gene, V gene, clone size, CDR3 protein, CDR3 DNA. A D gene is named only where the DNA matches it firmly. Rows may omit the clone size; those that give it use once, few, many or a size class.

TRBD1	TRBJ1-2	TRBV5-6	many	CASSLAPDRGDGYTF	TGTGCCAGCAGCTTGGCCCCGGACAGGGGGGATGGCTACACCTTC
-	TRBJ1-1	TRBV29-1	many	CSVKGPGSNTEAFF	TGCAGCGTCAAGGGGCCCGGATCGAACACTGAAGCTTTCTTT
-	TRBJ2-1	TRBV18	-	CASSPIPGFSYNEQFF	TGTGCCAGCTCACCAATACCGGGATTCTCCTACAATGAGCAGTTCTTC
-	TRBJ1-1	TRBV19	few	CASNPRGWTEAFF	TGTGCCAGTAACCCCAGGGGATGGACTGAAGCTTTCTTT
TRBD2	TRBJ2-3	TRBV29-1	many	CSGELAGSTDTQYF	TGCAGCGGCGAGCTAGCGGGGAGCACAGATACGCAGTATTTT
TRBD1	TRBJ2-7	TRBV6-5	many	CASSYTPTGTNEQYF	TGTGCCAGCAGTTACACTCCGACAGGGACCAACGAGCAGTACTTC
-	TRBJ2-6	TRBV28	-	CASSPPGGSGANVLTF	TGTGCCAGCAGCCCACCCGGGGGCTCTGGGGCCAACGTCCTGACTTTC
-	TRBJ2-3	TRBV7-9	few	CASSLVGSGASTDTQYF	TGTGCCAGCAGCTTAGTCGGGAGTGGCGCTAGCACAGATACGCAGTATTTT
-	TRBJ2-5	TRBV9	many	CASSVGTGWETQYF	TGTGCCAGCAGCGTAGGAACAGGCTGGGAGACCCAGTACTTC
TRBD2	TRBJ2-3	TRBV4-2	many	CASSHGLEGADTQYF	TGTGCCAGCAGCCACGGACTAGAAGGCGCAGATACGCAGTATTTT
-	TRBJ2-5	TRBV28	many	CASSIGKVETQYF	TGTGCCAGCAGTATCGGGAAGGTGGAGACCCAGTACTTC
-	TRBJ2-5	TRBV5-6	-	CASSLRLAPSRAQETQYF	TGTGCCAGCAGCTTGAGGCTAGCGCCTTCACGGGCACAAGAGACCCAGTACTTC
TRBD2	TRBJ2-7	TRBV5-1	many	CASSLPLAGGEQYF	TGCGCCAGCAGCTTGCCCCTAGCGGGAGGCGAGCAGTACTTC
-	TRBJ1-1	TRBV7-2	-	CASSLSNRVYTEAFF	TGTGCCAGCAGCTTAAGCAACAGGGTATACACTGAAGCTTTCTTT
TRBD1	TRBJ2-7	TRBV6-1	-	CASTRTGPVSEQYF	TGTGCCAGCACTCGGACAGGTCCGGTATCCGAGCAGTACTTC
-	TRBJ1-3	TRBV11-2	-	CASSPSGEGSSGNTIYF	TGTGCCAGCAGCCCAAGCGGGGAGGGCAGCTCTGGAAACACCATATATTTT
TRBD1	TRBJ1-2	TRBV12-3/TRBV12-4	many	CASSRDRVYGYTF	TGTGCCAGCAGCCGGGACAGGGTCTATGGCTACACCTTC
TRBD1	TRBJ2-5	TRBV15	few	CATSRGQQETQYF	TGTGCCACCAGCAGGGGACAGCAAGAGACCCAGTACTTC
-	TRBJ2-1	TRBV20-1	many	CSARRTRGNFLNEQFF	TGCAGTGCCCGACGGACGCGGGGAAACTTTCTCAATGAGCAGTTCTTC
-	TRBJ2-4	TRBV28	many	CASSPRHIQYF	TGTGCCAGCAGTCCCCGGCACATTCAGTACTTC
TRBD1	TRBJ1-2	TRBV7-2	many	CASSLMQTRGNYGYTF	TGTGCCAGCAGCCTTATGCAGACCAGGGGGAACTATGGCTACACCTTC
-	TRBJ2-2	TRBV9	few	CASSVSGLTGELFF	TGTGCCAGCAGCGTATCGGGACTTACCGGGGAGCTGTTTTTT
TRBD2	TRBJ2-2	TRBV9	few	CASSAQYRGTSGRPGELFF	TGTGCCAGCAGCGCCCAATACCGGGGGACTAGCGGGAGACCCGGGGAGCTGTTTTTT
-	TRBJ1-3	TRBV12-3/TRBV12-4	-	CASSFPYFSGNTIYF	TGTGCCAGCAGTTTTCCGTATTTCTCTGGAAACACCATATATTTT
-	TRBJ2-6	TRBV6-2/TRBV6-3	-	CASSLDEGTGANVLTF	TGTGCCAGCAGTTTGGACGAGGGAACCGGGGCCAACGTCCTGACTTTC
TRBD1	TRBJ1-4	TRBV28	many	CASSQHQTGTHEKLFF	TGTGCCAGCAGCCAACACCAGACAGGGACGCATGAAAAACTGTTTTTT
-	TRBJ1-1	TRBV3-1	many	CASSLTGGGTEAFF	TGTGCCAGCAGCCTAACGGGAGGGGGCACTGAAGCTTTCTTT
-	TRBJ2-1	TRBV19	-	CASSVSSSNEQFF	TGTGCCAGTAGTGTGTCTAGTTCCAATGAGCAGTTCTTC
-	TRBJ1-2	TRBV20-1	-	CSALSYSNYGYTF	TGCAGTGCTCTTTCCTACTCTAACTATGGCTACACCTTC
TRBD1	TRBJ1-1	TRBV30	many	CAWGADREGAFF	TGTGCCTGGGGTGCGGACAGGGAAGGAGCTTTCTTT
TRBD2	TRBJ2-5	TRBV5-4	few	CASSLVTSGRETQYF	TGTGCCAGCAGCTTAGTAACTAGCGGCCGGGAGACCCAGTACTTC
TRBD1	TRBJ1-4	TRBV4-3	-	CASSQDYGTDVGEKLFF	TGCGCCAGCAGCCAAGACTACGGGACAGACGTGGGGGAAAAACTGTTTTTT
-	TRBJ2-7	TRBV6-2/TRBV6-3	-	CAGGIKEEVYEQYF	TGTGCCGGCGGAATTAAGGAGGAGGTCTACGAGCAGTACTTC
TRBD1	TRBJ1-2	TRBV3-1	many	CASSLGTVYGYTF	TGTGCCAGCAGCCTTGGGACAGTCTATGGCTACACCTTC
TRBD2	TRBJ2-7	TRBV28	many	CATLGLAGGVYEQYF	TGTGCCACCTTGGGGCTAGCGGGAGGTGTCTACGAGCAGTACTTC
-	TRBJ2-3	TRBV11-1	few	CASSYSLPDTQYF	TGTGCCAGTAGTTATAGTTTGCCAGATACGCAGTATTTT
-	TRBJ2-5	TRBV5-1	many	CASSLGGVQETQYF	TGTGCCAGCAGTTTAGGAGGGGTTCAAGAGACCCAGTACTTC
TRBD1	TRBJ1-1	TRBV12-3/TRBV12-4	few	CASGTGGSTEALF	TGTGCCAGCGGGACAGGGGGGAGTACTGAAGCTCTCTTT
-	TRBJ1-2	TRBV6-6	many	CASSYSGGGPYGYTF	TGTGCCAGCAGTTACTCGGGAGGAGGCCCCTATGGCTACACCTTC
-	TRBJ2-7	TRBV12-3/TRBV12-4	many	CASSLASGEVYEQYF	TGTGCCAGCAGTTTAGCGTCGGGAGAAGTCTACGAGCAGTACTTC
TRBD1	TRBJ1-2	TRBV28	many	CASSSTGGGYGYTF	TGTGCCAGCAGTTCGACAGGGGGGGGATATGGCTACACCTTC
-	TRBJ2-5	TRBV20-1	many	CSARTAGPQETQYF	TGCAGTGCCCGGACTGCCGGTCCCCAAGAGACCCAGTACTTC
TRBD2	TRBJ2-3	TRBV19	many	CASSTTSGSGAQYF	TGTGCCAGTAGTACGACTAGCGGGAGTGGAGCGCAGTATTTT
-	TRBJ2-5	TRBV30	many	CAWSHFGETQYF	TGTGCCTGGTCACACTTCGGGGAGACCCAGTACTTC
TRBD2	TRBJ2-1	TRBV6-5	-	CAGSYSLAGLAENNEQFF	TGTGCCGGCAGTTACTCGCTCGCCGGCCTAGCGGAGAACAATGAGCAGTTCTTC
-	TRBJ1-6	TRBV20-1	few	CSARGTANSPLHF	TGCAGTGCTAGAGGGACAGCAAATTCACCCCTCCACTTT
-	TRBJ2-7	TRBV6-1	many	CASGQLSYEQYF	TGTGCCAGTGGACAATTATCCTACGAGCAGTACTTC
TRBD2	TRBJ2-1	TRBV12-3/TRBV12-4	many	CASSFAGGQSNEQFF	TGTGCCAGCAGTTTCGCGGGAGGGCAGAGCAATGAGCAGTTCTTC
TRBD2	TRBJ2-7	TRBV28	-	CASSFSGLAGGYEQYF	TGTGCCAGCAGTTTCTCAGGACTAGCGGGAGGCTACGAGCAGTACTTC
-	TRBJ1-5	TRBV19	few	CASSPRSNSNQPQHF	TGTGCCAGTAGTCCCCGGAGTAATAGCAATCAGCCCCAGCATTTT
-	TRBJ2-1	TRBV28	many	CASRPVSYNEQFF	TGTGCCAGCAGACCCGTCTCCTACAATGAGCAGTTCTTC
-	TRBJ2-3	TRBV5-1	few	CASSLEGVGTDTQYF	TGCGCCAGCAGCTTGGAGGGGGTGGGCACAGATACGCAGTATTTT
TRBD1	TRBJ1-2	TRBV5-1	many	CASSLSGQDYGYTF	TGCGCCAGCAGCTTGTCCGGACAGGATTATGGCTACACCTTC
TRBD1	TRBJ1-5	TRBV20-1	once	CSARDRESQPQHF	TGCAGTGCTAGGGACAGGGAAAGTCAGCCCCAGCATTTT
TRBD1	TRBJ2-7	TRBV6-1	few	CASRSDRGFFEQYF	TGTGCCAGCAGATCGGACAGGGGCTTTTTCGAGCAGTACTTC
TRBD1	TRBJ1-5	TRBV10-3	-	CAIRSTLDRVGDSNQPQHF	TGTGCCATCAGATCAACCTTGGACAGGGTGGGGGATAGCAATCAGCCCCAGCATTTT
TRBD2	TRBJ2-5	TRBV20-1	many	CSARSATGAGLAGETQYF	TGCAGTGCTAGAAGTGCGACAGGAGCTGGACTAGCGGGAGAGACCCAGTACTTC
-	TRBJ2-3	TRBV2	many	CASSGFRQITDTQYF	TGTGCCAGCAGTGGTTTTCGACAGATCACAGATACGCAGTATTTT
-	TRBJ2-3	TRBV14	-	CASSPQDVWGITDTQYF	TGTGCCAGCAGCCCGCAAGATGTATGGGGCATCACAGATACGCAGTATTTT
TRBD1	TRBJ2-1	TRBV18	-	CASSPGGQATYEQFF	TGTGCCAGCTCACCCGGTGGACAGGCTACCTACGAGCAGTTCTTC